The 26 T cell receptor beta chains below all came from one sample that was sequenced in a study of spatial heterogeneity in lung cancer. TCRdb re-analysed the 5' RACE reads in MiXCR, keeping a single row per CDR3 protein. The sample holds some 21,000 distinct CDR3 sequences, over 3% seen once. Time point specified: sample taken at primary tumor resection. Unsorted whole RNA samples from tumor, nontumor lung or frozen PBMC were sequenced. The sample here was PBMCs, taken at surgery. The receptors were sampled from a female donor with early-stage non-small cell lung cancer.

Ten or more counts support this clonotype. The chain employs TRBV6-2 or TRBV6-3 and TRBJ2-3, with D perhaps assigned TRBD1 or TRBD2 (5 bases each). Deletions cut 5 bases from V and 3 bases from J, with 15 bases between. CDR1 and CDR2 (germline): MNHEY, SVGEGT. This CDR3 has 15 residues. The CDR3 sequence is CASSPLFGGTDTQYF. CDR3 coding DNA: TGTGCCAGCAGTCCCTTGTTTGGGGGTACAGATACGCAGTATTTT.

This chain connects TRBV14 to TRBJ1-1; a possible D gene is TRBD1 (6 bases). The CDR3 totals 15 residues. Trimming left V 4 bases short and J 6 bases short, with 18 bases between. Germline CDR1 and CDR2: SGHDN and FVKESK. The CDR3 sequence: CASSLQAHRVAEAFF. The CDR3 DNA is TGTGCCAGCAGCCTGCAGGCTCACAGGGTGGCTGAAGCTTTCTTT.

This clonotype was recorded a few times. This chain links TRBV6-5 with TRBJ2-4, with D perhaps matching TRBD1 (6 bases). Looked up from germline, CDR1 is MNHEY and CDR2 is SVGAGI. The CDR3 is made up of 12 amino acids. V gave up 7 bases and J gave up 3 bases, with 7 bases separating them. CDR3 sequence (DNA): TGTGCCAGCACAGGGGTCAAAAACATTCAGTACTTC. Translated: CASTGVKNIQYF.

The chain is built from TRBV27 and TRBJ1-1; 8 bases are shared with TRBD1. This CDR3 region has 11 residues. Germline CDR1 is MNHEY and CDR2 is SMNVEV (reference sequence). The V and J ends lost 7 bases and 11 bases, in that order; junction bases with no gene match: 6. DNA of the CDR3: TGTGCCAGCACTCAGGACAGGGTCGCTTTCTTT. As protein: CASTQDRVAFF.

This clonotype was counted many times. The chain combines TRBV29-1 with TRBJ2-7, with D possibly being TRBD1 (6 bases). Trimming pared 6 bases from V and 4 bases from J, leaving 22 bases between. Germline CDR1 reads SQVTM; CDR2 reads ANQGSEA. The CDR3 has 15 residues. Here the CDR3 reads CSVAGADSSVYEQYF. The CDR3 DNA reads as TGCAGCGTCGCAGGGGCAGACAGTAGCGTGTACGAGCAGTACTTC.

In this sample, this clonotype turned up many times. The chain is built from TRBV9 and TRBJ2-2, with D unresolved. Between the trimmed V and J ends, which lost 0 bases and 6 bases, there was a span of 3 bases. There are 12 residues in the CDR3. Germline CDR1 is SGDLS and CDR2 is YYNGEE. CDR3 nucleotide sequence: TGTGCCAGCAGCGTAGGCTCCGGGGAGCTGTTTTTT. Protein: CASSVGSGELFF.

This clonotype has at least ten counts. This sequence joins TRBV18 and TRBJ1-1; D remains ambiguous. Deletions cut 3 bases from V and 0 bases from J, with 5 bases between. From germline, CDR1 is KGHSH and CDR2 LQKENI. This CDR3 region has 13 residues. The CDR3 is CASSPQLNTEAFF. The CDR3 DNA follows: TGTGCCAGCTCACCCCAGCTGAACACTGAAGCTTTCTTT.

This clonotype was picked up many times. In DNA, the CDR3 is TGTGCCAGCAGCGGGGGACAGGGGTACGGAAACACCATATATTTT. Translated: CASSGGQGYGNTIYF. This chain uses TRBV9 with TRBJ1-3; 10 nucleotides agree with TRBD1. The J segment lost 4 bases and the V segment lost 3 bases, leaving 4 bases of the junction unmatched. Germline V lookup: CDR1 SGDLS, CDR2 YYNGEE. The CDR3 is 15 residues long.

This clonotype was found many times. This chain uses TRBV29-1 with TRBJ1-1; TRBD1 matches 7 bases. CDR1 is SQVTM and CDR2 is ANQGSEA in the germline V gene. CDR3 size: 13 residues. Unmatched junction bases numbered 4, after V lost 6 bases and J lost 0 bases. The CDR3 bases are TGCAGCGTCGGGACAGACATGAACACTGAAGCTTTCTTT. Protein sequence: CSVGTDMNTEAFF.

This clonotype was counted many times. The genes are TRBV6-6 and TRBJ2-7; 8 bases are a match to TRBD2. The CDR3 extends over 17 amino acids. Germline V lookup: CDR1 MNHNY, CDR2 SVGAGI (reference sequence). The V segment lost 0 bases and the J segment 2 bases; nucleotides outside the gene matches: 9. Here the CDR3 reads CASSYSRSGGPAYEQYF. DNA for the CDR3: TGTGCCAGCAGTTACTCGCGATCGGGAGGGCCGGCCTACGAGCAGTACTTC.

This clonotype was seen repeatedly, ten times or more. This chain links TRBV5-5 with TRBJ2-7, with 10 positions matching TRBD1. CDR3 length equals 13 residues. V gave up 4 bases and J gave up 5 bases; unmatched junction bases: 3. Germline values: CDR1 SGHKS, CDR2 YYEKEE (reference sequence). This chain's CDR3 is CASSPDRGDEQYF. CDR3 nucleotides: TGTGCCAGCAGCCCGGACAGGGGGGACGAGCAGTACTTC. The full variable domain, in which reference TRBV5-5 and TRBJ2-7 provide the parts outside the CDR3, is DAGVTQSPTHLIKTRGQQVTLRCSPISGHKSVSWYQQVLGQGPQFIFQYYEKEERGRGNFPDRFSARQFPNYSSELNVNALLLGDSALYLCASSPDRGDEQYFGPGTRLTVT.

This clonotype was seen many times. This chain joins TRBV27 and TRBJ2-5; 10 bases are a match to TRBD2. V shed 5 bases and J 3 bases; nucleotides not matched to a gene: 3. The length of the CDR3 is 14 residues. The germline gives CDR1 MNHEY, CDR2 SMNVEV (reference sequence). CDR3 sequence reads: CASSLGLAEETQYF. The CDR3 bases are TGTGCCAGCAGTCTCGGACTAGCGGAAGAGACCCAGTACTTC.

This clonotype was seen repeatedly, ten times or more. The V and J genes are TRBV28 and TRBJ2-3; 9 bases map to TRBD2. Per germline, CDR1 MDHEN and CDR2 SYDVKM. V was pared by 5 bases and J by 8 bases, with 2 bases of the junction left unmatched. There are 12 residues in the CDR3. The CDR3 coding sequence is TGTGCCAGCAGTCGACTAGCGGTTACGCAGTATTTT. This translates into CASSRLAVTQYF. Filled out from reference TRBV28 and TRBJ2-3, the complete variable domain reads DVKVTQSSRYLVKRTGEKVFLECVQDMDHENMFWYRQDPGLGLRLIYFSYDVKMKEKGDIPEGYSVSREKKERFSLILESASTNQTSMYLCASSRLAVTQYFGPGTRLTVL.

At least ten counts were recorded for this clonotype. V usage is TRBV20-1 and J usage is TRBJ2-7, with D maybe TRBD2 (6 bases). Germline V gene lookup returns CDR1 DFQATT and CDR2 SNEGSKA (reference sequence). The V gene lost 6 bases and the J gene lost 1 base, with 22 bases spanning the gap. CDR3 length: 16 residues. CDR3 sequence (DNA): TGCAGTGCCCCCAGCACGCGGGGACCGGAGTCCTACGAGCAGTACTTC. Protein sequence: CSAPSTRGPESYEQYF.

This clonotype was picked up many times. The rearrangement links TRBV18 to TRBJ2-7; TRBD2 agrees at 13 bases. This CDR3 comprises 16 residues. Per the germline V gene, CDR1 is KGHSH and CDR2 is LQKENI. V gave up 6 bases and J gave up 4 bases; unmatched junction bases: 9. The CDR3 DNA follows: TGTGCCAGCTCCCCCCCCGGACTAGCGGGAGCGTACGAGCAGTACTTC. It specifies CASSPPGLAGAYEQYF.

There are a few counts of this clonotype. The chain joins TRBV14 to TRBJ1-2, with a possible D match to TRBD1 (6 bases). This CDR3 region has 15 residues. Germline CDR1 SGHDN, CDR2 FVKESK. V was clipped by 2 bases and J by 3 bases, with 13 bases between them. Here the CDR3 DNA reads TGTGCCAGCAGCCAAAGGGGGGGCTCGGACTATGGCTACACCTTC. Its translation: CASSQRGGSDYGYTF.

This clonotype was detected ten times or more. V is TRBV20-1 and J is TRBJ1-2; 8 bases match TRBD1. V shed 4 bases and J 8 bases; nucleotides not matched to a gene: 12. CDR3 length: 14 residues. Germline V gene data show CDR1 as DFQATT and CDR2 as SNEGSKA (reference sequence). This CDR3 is CSANDRGLTRGYTF. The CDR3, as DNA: TGCAGTGCTAATGACAGGGGCTTAACTCGGGGCTACACCTTC.

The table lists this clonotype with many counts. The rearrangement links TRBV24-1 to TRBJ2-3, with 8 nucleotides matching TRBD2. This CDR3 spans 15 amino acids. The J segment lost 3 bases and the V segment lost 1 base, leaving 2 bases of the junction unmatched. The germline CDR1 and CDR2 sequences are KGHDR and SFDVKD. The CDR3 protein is CATSDLAGDTDTQYF. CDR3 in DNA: TGTGCCACCAGTGATTTAGCGGGAGATACAGATACGCAGTATTTT.

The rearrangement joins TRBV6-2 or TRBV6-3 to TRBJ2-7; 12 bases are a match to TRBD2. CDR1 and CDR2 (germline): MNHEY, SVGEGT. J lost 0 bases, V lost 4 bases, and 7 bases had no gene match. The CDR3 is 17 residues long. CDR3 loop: CASSFPSGRESSYEQYF. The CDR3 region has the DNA TGTGCCAGCAGTTTCCCTAGCGGGAGGGAAAGCTCCTACGAGCAGTACTTC.

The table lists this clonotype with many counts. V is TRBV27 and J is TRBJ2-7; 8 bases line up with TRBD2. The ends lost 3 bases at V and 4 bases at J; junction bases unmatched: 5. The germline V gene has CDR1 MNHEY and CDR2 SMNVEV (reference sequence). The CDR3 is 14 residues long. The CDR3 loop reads CASSLAGGFYEQYF. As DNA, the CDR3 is TGTGCCAGCAGTTTGGCGGGAGGTTTTTACGAGCAGTACTTC.

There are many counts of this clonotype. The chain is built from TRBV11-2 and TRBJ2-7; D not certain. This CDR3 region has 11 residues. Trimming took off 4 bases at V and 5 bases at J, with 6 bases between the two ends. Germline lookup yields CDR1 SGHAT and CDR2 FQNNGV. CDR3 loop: CASSSFHEQYF. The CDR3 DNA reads TGTGCCAGCAGCTCATTCCACGAGCAGTACTTC.

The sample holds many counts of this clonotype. The CDR3 nucleotides read TGTGCCAGCAGTTTTCTTCAGCGTTCACTCGGAAATGAGCAGTTCTTC. Its protein product is CASSFLQRSLGNEQFF. This chain connects TRBV27 to TRBJ2-1; D ambiguous. The CDR3 contains 16 residues. The V end was cut by 3 bases, the J end by 7 bases, with 19 bases between. Looked up from germline, CDR1 is MNHEY and CDR2 is SMNVEV (reference sequence).

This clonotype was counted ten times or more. The CDR3 spells CASSLDRGPETQYF. The CDR3 DNA is TGTGCCAGCAGCTTGGACAGGGGGCCGGAGACCCAGTACTTC. The chain uses TRBV7-6 and TRBJ2-5; 11 nucleotides match TRBD1. The germline CDR1 and CDR2 sequences are SGHVS and FNYEAQ. This CDR3 is 14 amino acids long. V lost 3 bases and J lost 5; bases outside the gene matches: 2. Combining the CDR3 with reference TRBV7-6 and TRBJ2-5 gives the whole variable domain GAGVSQSPRYKVTKRGQDVALRCDPISGHVSLYWYRQALGQGPEFLTYFNYEAQQDKSGLPNDRFSAERPEGSISTLTIQRTEQRDSAMYRCASSLDRGPETQYFGPGTRLLVL.

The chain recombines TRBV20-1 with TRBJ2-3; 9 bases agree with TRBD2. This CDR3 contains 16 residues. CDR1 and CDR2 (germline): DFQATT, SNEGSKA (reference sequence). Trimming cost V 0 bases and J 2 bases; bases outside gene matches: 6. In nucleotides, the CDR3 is TGCAGTGCTAGAGATCAGGCTAGCGGGGCCACAGATACGCAGTATTTT. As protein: CSARDQASGATDTQYF.

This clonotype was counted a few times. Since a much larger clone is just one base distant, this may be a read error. The CDR3 DNA reads as TGTGCCAGCAGCAGACTAGCGAACTCCTACGAGCAGTACTTC. Protein: CASSRLANSYEQYF. V is TRBV12-3 or TRBV12-4 and J is TRBJ2-7, with TRBD2 matching 8 bases. V lost 6 bases to trimming and J lost 0 bases; unmatched junction nucleotides: 4. CDR3 length: 14 amino acids.

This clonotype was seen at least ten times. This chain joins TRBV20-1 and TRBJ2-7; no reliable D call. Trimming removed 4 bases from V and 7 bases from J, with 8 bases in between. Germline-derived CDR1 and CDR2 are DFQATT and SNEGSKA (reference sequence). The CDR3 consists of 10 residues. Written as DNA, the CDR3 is TGCAGTGCTAATATGCTAGAGCAGTACTTC. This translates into CSANMLEQYF.